The 27 T cell receptor beta chains in this list originate from one sample, sequenced in a study of blood T cell repertoires in COVID-19. This table comes from immunoSEQ multiplex PCR, and its TCRdb copy is limited to in-frame clones, with some not included. The sample carries approximately 92,000 clones, 82% recorded once. Sequences were obtained from peripheral blood. These receptors came from a man of 80 years or more with acute or convalescent COVID-19.

This chain connects TRBV6-5 to TRBJ2-1, with 7 bases identical to TRBD2. CDR3 length: 13 residues. V trimming: 6 bases; J trimming: 5 bases; junction bases outside the gene matches: 4. Germline values: CDR1 MNHEY, CDR2 SVGAGI. The CDR3 loop is CASRPSGNNEQFF. For the CDR3, the DNA is TGTGCCAGCAGGCCTAGCGGCAACAATGAGCAGTTCTTC.

The CDR3 protein is CASSELRGRGANEQFF. The DNA for the CDR3 is TGTGCCAGCAGTGAACTCAGGGGTCGGGGGGCCAATGAGCAGTTCTTC. V and J are TRBV6-1 and TRBJ2-1; the D gene is possibly TRBD2 (7 bases). The CDR3 covers 16 residues. Germline CDR1 reads MNHNS; CDR2 reads SASEGT. Trimming cost V 2 bases and J 6 bases, with 17 bases left between them.

The V gene is TRBV5-6, the J gene TRBJ1-1; no reliable D call. This CDR3 is 15 amino acids long. With 4 bases removed from V and 1 base from J, the gap between germline ends came to 14 bases. CDR1 SGHDT and CDR2 YYEEEE come from the germline V gene. The chain's CDR3 is CASSPPLRENTEAFF. Written as DNA, the CDR3 is TGTGCCAGCAGCCCGCCCCTCCGGGAGAACACTGAAGCTTTCTTT.

The DNA of the CDR3 is TGTGCCAGCAGCCCGGGACTAGCGGGGGGCCCCACCGGGGAGCTGTTTTTT. Protein: CASSPGLAGGPTGELFF. The chain has TRBV5-4 and TRBJ2-2, with 15 bases lining up with TRBD2. Germline V lookup: CDR1 SGHNT, CDR2 YYREEE (reference sequence). The V and J ends lost 4 bases and 4 bases, in that order; junction bases with no gene match: 5. There are 17 residues in the CDR3.

The gene calls are TRBV25-1 and TRBJ2-2; 8 nucleotides match TRBD2. V dropped 5 bases and J dropped 1; count of bases not matched to a gene: 6. The length of the CDR3 is 16 residues. Germline CDR1 reads MGHDK; CDR2 reads SYGVNS. The CDR3 sequence: CASSYIAGLNTGELFF. DNA of the CDR3: TGTGCCAGCAGTTATATAGCGGGATTGAACACCGGGGAGCTGTTTTTT. The full variable domain, in which reference TRBV25-1 and TRBJ2-2 provide the parts outside the CDR3, is EADIYQTPRYLVIGTGKKITLECSQTMGHDKMYWYQQDPGMELHLIHYSYGVNSTEKGDLSSESTVSRIRTEHFPLTLESARPSHTSQYLCASSYIAGLNTGELFFGEGSRLTVL.

The chain employs TRBV7-2 and TRBJ1-1; the D is unclear. This CDR3 contains 12 residues. Germline V lookup: CDR1 SGHTA, CDR2 FQGNSA. V lost 5 bases, J lost 2 bases, and 6 bases lay in between. CDR3 in amino acids: CASSRINTEAFF. Written as DNA, the CDR3 is TGTGCCAGCAGCCGTATCAACACTGAAGCTTTCTTT.

This clone occurred once. The same CDR3 is also encoded by other DNA sequences in this sample. This rearrangement joins TRBV27 to TRBJ2-7; 7 nucleotides agree with TRBD2. CDR1 and CDR2 from the germline V gene are MNHEY and SMNVEV (reference sequence). CDR3 length: 13 residues. Trimming took 4 bases from V and 3 from J; bases not matched to a gene: 3. CDR3 in DNA: TGTGCCAGCAGTTCGCGGACTAGCTACGAGCAGTACTTC. It translates to CASSSRTSYEQYF.

The J gene is TRBJ1-3, the V gene TRBV18, with D possibly being TRBD1 (6 bases). The CDR3 totals 13 residues. From germline, CDR1 is KGHSH and CDR2 LQKENI. V lost 4 bases to trimming and J lost 4 bases, with 8 bases between them. The DNA of the CDR3 is TGTGCCAGCTCACTGGGACAAGGAAACACCATATATTTT. Protein: CASSLGQGNTIYF.

The chain has TRBV7-8 and TRBJ2-5; tentatively, D is TRBD2 (6 bases). CDR3 size: 17 residues. Germline V gene sequence: CDR1 SGHVS, CDR2 FQNEAQ. Trimming shortened V by 4 bases and J by 1 base, and 19 bases separated the two germline ends. This chain's CDR3 is CASSSIPAGRGQETQYF. CDR3 nucleotides: TGTGCCAGCAGCTCCATTCCTGCGGGACGGGGCCAAGAGACCCAGTACTTC.

This sequence joins TRBV5-5 and TRBJ2-4; the D gene is possibly TRBD1 (5 bases). This CDR3 has 14 residues. Trimming cost V 3 bases and J 2 bases, with 9 bases left between them. Germline V gene sequence: CDR1 SGHKS, CDR2 YYEKEE (reference sequence). The CDR3 coding sequence is TGTGCCAGCAGCTCCAGGGAAACCAAAAACATTCAGTACTTC. Translated, it gives CASSSRETKNIQYF.

The chain couples TRBV3-1 (or the pseudogene TRBV3-2) to TRBJ1-2; tentatively, D is TRBD1 (6 bases). The CDR3 covers 14 residues. V lost 3 bases to trimming and J lost 6 bases, with 14 bases between them. Germline lookup yields CDR1 LGHDT and CDR2 YNNKEL (reference sequence). The CDR3 loop reads CASSHLRGGNGYTF. The CDR3 DNA sequence: TGTGCCAGCAGCCACCTTAGGGGGGGGAATGGCTACACCTTC.

This rearrangement joins TRBV19 to TRBJ2-7; no firm D call. V lost 3 bases, J lost 0 bases, and 9 bases lay in between. CDR1 is LNHDA and CDR2 is SQIVND in the germline V gene (reference sequence). CDR3 length: 14 amino acids. CDR3 bases: TGTGCCAGTAGTATCGAAATTAGCTCCTACGAGCAGTACTTC. Amino acid sequence: CASSIEISSYEQYF.

The J gene is TRBJ2-2, the V gene TRBV5-1, with TRBD1 matching 10 bases. Unmatched junction bases numbered 6, after V lost 3 bases and J lost 7 bases. This CDR3 is 15 amino acids long. The germline V gene has CDR1 SGHRS and CDR2 YFSETQ. The CDR3 DNA is TGCGCCAGCAGCTGGGGGACAGGGGCGGTCGGGGAGCTGTTTTTT. Encoded protein: CASSWGTGAVGELFF.

V gene TRBV7-9 combines with J gene TRBJ2-4; 9 bases map to TRBD2. V was clipped by 6 bases and J by 5 bases; unmatched bases: 11. This CDR3 has 16 residues. Germline V gives CDR1 SEHNR, CDR2 FQNEAQ (reference sequence). The CDR3: CASSHRSGGRQNIQYF. The DNA for the CDR3 is TGTGCCAGCAGTCACCGGAGCGGGGGGCGCCAAAACATTCAGTACTTC.

In its sample, this clone was seen a few times. This chain connects TRBV7-6 to TRBJ2-2; D is ambiguous. V dropped 1 base and J dropped 1 base, with 7 bases sitting between them. The CDR3 covers 15 residues. The germline V gene has CDR1 SGHVS and CDR2 FNYEAQ. CDR3 coding DNA: TGTGCCAGCAGCTTAGGGGCTGGGAACACCGGGGAGCTGTTTTTT. It translates to CASSLGAGNTGELFF.

The V gene is TRBV28, the J gene TRBJ1-3, with D uncertain. CDR3 length: 16 amino acids. Germline-derived CDR1 and CDR2 are MDHEN and SYDVKM. V lost 6 bases and J 0 bases, leaving 15 bases between the germline ends. CDR3 residues: CASRPWAPFSGNTIYF. For the CDR3, the DNA is TGTGCCAGCAGGCCGTGGGCCCCATTCTCTGGAAACACCATATATTTT.

The CDR3 coding sequence is TGCGCCAGCAGCCGGGAGCTAGACAGCTCCTACGAGCAGTACTTC. Protein: CASSRELDSSYEQYF. The chain has TRBV5-1 and TRBJ2-7; maybe TRBD2 (6 bases). V was cut by 4 bases and J by 0 bases, with 14 bases left in between. From germline, CDR1 is SGHRS and CDR2 YFSETQ. The CDR3 sequence is 15 residues long.

This clone was recorded only once. The V and J genes are TRBV19 and TRBJ1-1, with a weak D call TRBD1 (5 bases). V lost 6 bases, J lost 7 bases, and 18 bases lay in between. Germline lookup yields CDR1 LNHDA and CDR2 SQIVND (reference sequence). CDR3 length equals 14 residues. CDR3 in amino acids: CASSIIAGQGEAFF. The CDR3 DNA reads TGTGCCAGTAGCATCATAGCGGGCCAGGGTGAAGCTTTCTTT. The entire variable domain, with the rest obtained from reference TRBV19 and TRBJ1-1, is as follows: DGGITQSPKYLFRKEGQNVTLSCEQNLNHDAMYWYRQDPGQGLRLIYYSQIVNDFQKGDIAEGYSVSREKKESFPLTVTSAQKNPTAFYLCASSIIAGQGEAFFGQGTRLTVV.

The chain combines TRBV19 with TRBJ1-1; D may be TRBD1 (6 bases). The germline V and J ends were trimmed by 6 bases and 5 bases, with 13 bases remaining between them. The CDR3 has 13 residues. Germline CDR1 and CDR2: LNHDA and SQIVND (reference sequence). CDR3 bases: TGTGCCAGTAGGCAACAGGGTTGGACTGAAGCTTTCTTT. It is translated as CASRQQGWTEAFF.

This clone has only a few counts. This chain uses TRBV5-1 with TRBJ1-2; the D gene is possibly TRBD1 (6 bases). The CDR3 runs 13 residues. Trimming removed 6 bases at V and 4 bases at J, with 13 bases between. Germline V lookup: CDR1 SGHRS, CDR2 YFSETQ. The CDR3 coding sequence is TGCGCCAGCAACAGGGACGGATCCTATGGCTACACCTTC. Its translation is CASNRDGSYGYTF.

This clone was counted only a few times. This chain links TRBV7-2 with TRBJ1-6; weak D call: TRBD1 (5 bases). V gave up 5 bases and J gave up 8 bases, with 16 bases separating them. Per germline, CDR1 SGHTA and CDR2 FQGNSA. The CDR3 is made up of 15 amino acids. CDR3 bases: TGTGCCAGCAGCCAATTGCGGGGGTCGGATTCACCCCTCCACTTT. As protein: CASSQLRGSDSPLHF. Full variable domain (missing parts from reference TRBV7-2 and TRBJ1-6): GAGVSQSPSNKVTEKGKDVELRCDPISGHTALYWYRQSLGQGLEFLIYFQGNSAPDKSGLPSDRFSAERTGGSVSTLTIQRTQQEDSAVYLCASSQLRGSDSPLHFGNGTRLTVT.

The chain carries TRBV7-9 and TRBJ1-6; weak D call: TRBD1 (5 bases). This CDR3 has 14 amino acids. Trimming cost V 4 bases and J 6 bases, with 10 bases left between them. Germline CDR1 reads SEHNR; CDR2 reads FQNEAQ (reference sequence). The CDR3 region is CASSSPGGNSPLHF. In DNA, the CDR3 is TGTGCCAGCAGCTCACCGGGGGGTAATTCACCCCTCCACTTT.

The chain carries TRBV7-6 and TRBJ2-1, with 8 bases aligning to TRBD2. The germline CDR1 and CDR2 sequences are SGHVS and FNYEAQ. The J segment lost 5 bases and the V segment lost 4 bases, leaving 1 base of the junction unmatched. The CDR3 covers 13 residues. This CDR3 reads CASSSGGHNEQFF. The CDR3 DNA sequence: TGTGCCAGCAGCTCGGGGGGGCACAATGAGCAGTTCTTC.

The chain combines TRBV7-2 with TRBJ1-2; TRBD1 might be the D (5 bases). Trimming took off 5 bases at V and 4 bases at J, with 17 bases between the two ends. The germline CDR1 and CDR2 sequences are SGHTA and FQGNSA. The CDR3 has 15 amino acids. This chain's CDR3 is CASSVTRTGLYGYTF. In DNA, the CDR3 is TGTGCCAGCAGCGTCACGAGAACAGGCCTCTATGGCTACACCTTC.

The chain joins TRBV19 to TRBJ2-5; 13 nucleotides align to TRBD2. Germline V gene lookup returns CDR1 LNHDA and CDR2 SQIVND (reference sequence). The CDR3 is 16 amino acids. V was pared by 5 bases and J by 2 bases, with 5 bases of the junction left unmatched. The CDR3 sequence is CASSFTSGRVQETQYF. Here the CDR3 DNA reads TGTGCCAGTAGTTTCACTAGCGGGAGGGTACAAGAGACCCAGTACTTC.

The V gene is TRBV2, the J gene TRBJ1-4; 7 bases agree with TRBD1. CDR1 is SNHLY and CDR2 is FYNNEI in the germline V gene. V shed 6 bases, J shed 4 bases, and the junction held 2 bases outside the gene matches. The CDR3 consists of 13 residues. The CDR3 DNA reads TGTGCCAGCAGGAGGGACAGTAATGAAAAACTGTTTTTT. Its protein product is CASRRDSNEKLFF.

As DNA, the CDR3 is TGTGCCAGCAGCCAAAAGGGGGTCTCGAACACTGAAGCTTTCTTT. Protein sequence: CASSQKGVSNTEAFF. The chain joins TRBV6-5 to TRBJ1-1; D might be TRBD1 (6 bases). Germline V gives CDR1 MNHEY, CDR2 SVGAGI. This CDR3 is built from 15 residues. Trimming stripped 6 bases from V and 1 base from J, with 15 bases between.